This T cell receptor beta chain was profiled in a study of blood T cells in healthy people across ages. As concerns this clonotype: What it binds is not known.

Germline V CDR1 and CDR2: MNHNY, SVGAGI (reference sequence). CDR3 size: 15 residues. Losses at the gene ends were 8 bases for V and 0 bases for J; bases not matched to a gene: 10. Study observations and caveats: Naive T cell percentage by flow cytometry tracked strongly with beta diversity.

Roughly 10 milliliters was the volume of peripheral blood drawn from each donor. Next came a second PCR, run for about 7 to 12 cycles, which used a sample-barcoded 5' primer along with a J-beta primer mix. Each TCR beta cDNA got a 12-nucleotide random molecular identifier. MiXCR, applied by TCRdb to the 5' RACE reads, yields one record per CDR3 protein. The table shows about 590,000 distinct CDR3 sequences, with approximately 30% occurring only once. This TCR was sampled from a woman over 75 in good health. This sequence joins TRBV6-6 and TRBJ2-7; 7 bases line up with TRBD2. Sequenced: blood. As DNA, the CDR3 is TGTGCCAGCGGCCCTCTTAGCGGGTCCTCCTACGAGCAGTACTTC. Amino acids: CASGPLSGSSYEQYF.